The text below deals with one T cell receptor beta chain. As yet, its antigen is unknown. The CDR3 is 16 amino acids. V lost 3 bases to trimming and J lost 0 bases, with 12 bases between them. Germline V gene lookup returns CDR1 MDHEN and CDR2 SYDVKM. The data were taken from a study of cytomegalovirus exposure and HLA in healthy donors. Study context: As an earlier analysis found, about 190 million T cells yielded around 110 million unique TCR beta sequences. Study-level points and caveats: In a later analysis, TCR beta V- and J-gene trimming was associated with a missense DCLRE1C variant. For most TCR beta V segments, an earlier analysis put the productive rate at about 87% or about 30% of the time.

The PCR employed 60 Vbeta primers together with 13 Jbeta primers. As originally analysed: Approximately 11 million of the about 80 million unique TCR beta chains counted in a later analysis were shared. The protocol was immunoSEQ multiplex PCR, while the TCRdb copy is restricted to in-frame clones and leaves out a portion. Clone size and the V and J calls come from that table; the DNA yielded D and trimming. The sample carries 130,000 to 150,000 clones, over 75% recorded once. The material sequenced was PBMCs. V gene TRBV28 combines with J gene TRBJ1-3; D uncertain. The clonotype originates from a woman in her forties or fifties in good health and CMV-seropositive. DNA of the CDR3: TGTGCCAGCAGTTTGCCAGGCGCGAGCTCTGGAAACACCATATATTTT. Translating gives CASSLPGASSGNTIYF.